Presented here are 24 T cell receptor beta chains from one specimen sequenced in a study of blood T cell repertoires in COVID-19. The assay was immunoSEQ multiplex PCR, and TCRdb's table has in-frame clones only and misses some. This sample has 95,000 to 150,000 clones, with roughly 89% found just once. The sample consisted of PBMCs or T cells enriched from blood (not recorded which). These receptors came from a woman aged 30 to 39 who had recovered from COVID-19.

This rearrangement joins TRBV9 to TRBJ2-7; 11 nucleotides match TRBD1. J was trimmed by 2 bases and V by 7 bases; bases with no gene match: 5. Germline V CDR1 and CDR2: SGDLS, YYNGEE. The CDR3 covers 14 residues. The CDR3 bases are TGTGCCAGCGGCTTGGGACAGGGGGCCTACGAGCAGTACTTC. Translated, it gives CASGLGQGAYEQYF.

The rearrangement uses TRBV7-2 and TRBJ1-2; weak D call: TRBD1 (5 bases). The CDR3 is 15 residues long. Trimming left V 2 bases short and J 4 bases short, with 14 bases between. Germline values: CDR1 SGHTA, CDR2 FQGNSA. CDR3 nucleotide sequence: TGTGCCAGCAGCTTATATCAGGGCCCGCTCTATGGCTACACCTTC. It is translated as CASSLYQGPLYGYTF. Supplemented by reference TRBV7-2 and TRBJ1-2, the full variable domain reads GAGVSQSPSNKVTEKGKDVELRCDPISGHTALYWYRQSLGQGLEFLIYFQGNSAPDKSGLPSDRFSAERTGGSVSTLTIQRTQQEDSAVYLCASSLYQGPLYGYTFGSGTRLTVV.

CDR3 in DNA: TGTGCCAGCAGCTTAGATCTCGAGCAGTACTTC. Its translation: CASSLDLEQYF. V gene TRBV7-9 combines with J gene TRBJ2-7; D call uncertain. The V end lost 1 base, the J end lost 6 bases, and 4 bases lay between the germline ends. CDR3 size: 11 residues. Germline V gene sequence: CDR1 SEHNR, CDR2 FQNEAQ (reference sequence).

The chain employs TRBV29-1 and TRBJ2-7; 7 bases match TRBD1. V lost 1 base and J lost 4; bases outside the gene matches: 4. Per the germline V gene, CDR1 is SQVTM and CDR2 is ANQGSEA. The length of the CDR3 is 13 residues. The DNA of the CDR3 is TGCAGCGTTGAAGCCCCACAGGGGTACGAGCAGTACTTC. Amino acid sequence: CSVEAPQGYEQYF.

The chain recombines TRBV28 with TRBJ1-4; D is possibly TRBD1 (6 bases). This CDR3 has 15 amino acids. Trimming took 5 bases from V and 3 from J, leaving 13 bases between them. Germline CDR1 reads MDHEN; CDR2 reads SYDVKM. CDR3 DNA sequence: TGTGCCAGCAGTCTCCAGGCAGGGGCTAATGAAAAACTGTTTTTT. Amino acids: CASSLQAGANEKLFF.

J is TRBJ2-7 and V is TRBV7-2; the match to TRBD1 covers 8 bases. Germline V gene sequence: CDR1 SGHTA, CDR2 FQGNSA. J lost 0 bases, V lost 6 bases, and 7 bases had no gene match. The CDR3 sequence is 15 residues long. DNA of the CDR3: TGTGCCAGCAGGCCAACAGGGGGTAACTCCTACGAGCAGTACTTC. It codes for CASRPTGGNSYEQYF.

DNA of the CDR3: TGTGCCAGCACCCTCCTGGGGGGTGGTCAGCCCCAGCATTTT. Its protein is CASTLLGGGQPQHF. The chain links TRBV28 to TRBJ1-5; tentatively, D is TRBD1 (5 bases). This CDR3 is built from 14 residues. The ends were cut back, 7 bases at V and 6 bases at J, with 16 bases in the middle. The germline V gene encodes CDR1 MDHEN and CDR2 SYDVKM.

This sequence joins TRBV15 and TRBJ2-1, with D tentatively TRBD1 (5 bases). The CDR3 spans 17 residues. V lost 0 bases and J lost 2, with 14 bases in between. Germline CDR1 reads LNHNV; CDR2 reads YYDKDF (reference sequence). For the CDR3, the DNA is TGTGCCACCAGCAGAGATATCTCGCAGGGCACCTACAATGAGCAGTTCTTC. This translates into CATSRDISQGTYNEQFF. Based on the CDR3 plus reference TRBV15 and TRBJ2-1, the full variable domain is DAMVIQNPRYQVTQFGKPVTLSCSQTLNHNVMYWYQQKSSQAPKLLFHYYDKDFNNEADTPDNFQSRRPNTSFCFLDIRSPGLGDTAMYLCATSRDISQGTYNEQFFGPGTRLTVL.

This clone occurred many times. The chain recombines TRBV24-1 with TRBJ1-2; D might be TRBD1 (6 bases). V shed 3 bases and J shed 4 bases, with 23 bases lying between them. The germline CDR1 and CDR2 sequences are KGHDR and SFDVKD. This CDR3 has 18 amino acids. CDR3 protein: CATSDPRAGTSGFYGYTF. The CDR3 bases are TGTGCCACCAGTGATCCTAGGGCCGGGACAAGCGGATTCTATGGCTACACCTTC.

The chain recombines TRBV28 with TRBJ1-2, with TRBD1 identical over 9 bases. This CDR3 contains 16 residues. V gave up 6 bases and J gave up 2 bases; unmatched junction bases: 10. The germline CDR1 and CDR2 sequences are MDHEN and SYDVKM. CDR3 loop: CASRITPGTGNYGYTF. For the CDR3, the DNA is TGTGCCAGCAGGATTACTCCCGGGACAGGGAACTATGGCTACACCTTC.

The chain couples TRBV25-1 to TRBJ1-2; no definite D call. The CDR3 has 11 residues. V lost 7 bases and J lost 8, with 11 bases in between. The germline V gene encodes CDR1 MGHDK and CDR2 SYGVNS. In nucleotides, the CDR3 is TGTGCCAGCACCGGACTGGCGGGCTACACCTTC. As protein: CASTGLAGYTF.

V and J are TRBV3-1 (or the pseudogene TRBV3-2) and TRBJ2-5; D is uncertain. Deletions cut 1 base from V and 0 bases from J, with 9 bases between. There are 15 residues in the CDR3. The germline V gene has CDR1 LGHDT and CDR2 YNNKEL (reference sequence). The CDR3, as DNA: TGTGCCAGCAGCCAAGTTGGAGATTACCAAGAGACCCAGTACTTC. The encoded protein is CASSQVGDYQETQYF.

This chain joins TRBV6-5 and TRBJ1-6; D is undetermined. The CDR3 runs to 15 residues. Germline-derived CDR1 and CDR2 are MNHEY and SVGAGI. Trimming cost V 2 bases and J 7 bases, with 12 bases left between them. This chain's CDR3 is CASSYHSGSNSPLHF. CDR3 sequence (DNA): TGTGCCAGCAGTTACCACAGCGGCAGCAATTCACCCCTCCACTTT.

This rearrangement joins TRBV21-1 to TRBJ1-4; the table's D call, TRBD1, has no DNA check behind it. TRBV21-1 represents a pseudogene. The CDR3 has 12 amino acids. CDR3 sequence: CASSKALEKLFF. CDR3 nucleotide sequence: TGTGCCAGCAGCAAGGCCCTGGAAAAACTGTTTTTT.

CDR3 in DNA: TGTGCCAGCAGTTTACTTAATTCACCCCTCCACTTT. Amino acid sequence: CASSLLNSPLHF. This chain uses TRBV12-3 or TRBV12-4 with TRBJ1-6; D is uncertain. V lost 2 bases, J lost 6 bases, and 2 bases lay in between. The CDR3 runs to 12 residues.

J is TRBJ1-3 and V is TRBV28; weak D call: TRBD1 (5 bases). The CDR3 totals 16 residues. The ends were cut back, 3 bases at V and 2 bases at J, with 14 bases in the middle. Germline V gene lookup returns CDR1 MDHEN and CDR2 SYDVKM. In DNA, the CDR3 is TGTGCCAGCAGTTTTTGGCCCCCGGGGGCTGGAAACACCATATATTTT. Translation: CASSFWPPGAGNTIYF.

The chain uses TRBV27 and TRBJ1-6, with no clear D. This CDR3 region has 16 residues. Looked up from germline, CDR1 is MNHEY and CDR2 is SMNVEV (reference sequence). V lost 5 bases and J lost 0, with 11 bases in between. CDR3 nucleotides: TGTGCCAGCAGTCTCCGCCCCAGCTCCTATAATTCACCCCTCCACTTT. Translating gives CASSLRPSSYNSPLHF.

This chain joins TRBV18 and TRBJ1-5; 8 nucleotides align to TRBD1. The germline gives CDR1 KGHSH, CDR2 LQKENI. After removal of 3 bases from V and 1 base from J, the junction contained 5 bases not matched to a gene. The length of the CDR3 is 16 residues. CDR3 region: CASSPTDRGSNQPQHF. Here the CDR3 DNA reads TGTGCCAGCTCACCTACCGACAGGGGAAGCAATCAGCCCCAGCATTTT.

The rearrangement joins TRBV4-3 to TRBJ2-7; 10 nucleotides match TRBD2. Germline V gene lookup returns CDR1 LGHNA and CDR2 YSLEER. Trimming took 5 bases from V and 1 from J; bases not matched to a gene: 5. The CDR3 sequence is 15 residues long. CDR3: CASSAPGLASYEQYF. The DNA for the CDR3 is TGCGCCAGCAGCGCTCCGGGACTAGCGTCCTACGAGCAGTACTTC.

The CDR3 coding sequence is TGCGCCAGCAGCCAAGATCGGACAGGGATCTCGTACGAGCAGTACTTC. It specifies CASSQDRTGISYEQYF. This chain uses TRBV4-1 with TRBJ2-7; TRBD1 agrees at 8 bases. The V gene's germline CDR1 is MGHRA and CDR2 YSYEKL. The length of the CDR3 is 16 residues. With V trimmed by 0 bases and J by 4 bases, 8 bases remained unmatched.

CDR3 in amino acids: CASSLQGSNQPQHF. The CDR3 nucleotides are TGTGCCAGCAGCTTACAGGGGAGCAATCAGCCCCAGCATTTT. This chain connects TRBV7-2 to TRBJ1-5; possibly TRBD1 for D (6 bases). The CDR3 extends over 14 amino acids. Trimming shortened V by 2 bases and J by 1 base, and 6 bases separated the two germline ends. Germline V lookup: CDR1 SGHTA, CDR2 FQGNSA. The variable domain in full, completed from reference TRBV7-2 and TRBJ1-5, reads GAGVSQSPSNKVTEKGKDVELRCDPISGHTALYWYRQSLGQGLEFLIYFQGNSAPDKSGLPSDRFSAERTGGSVSTLTIQRTQQEDSAVYLCASSLQGSNQPQHFGDGTRLSIL.

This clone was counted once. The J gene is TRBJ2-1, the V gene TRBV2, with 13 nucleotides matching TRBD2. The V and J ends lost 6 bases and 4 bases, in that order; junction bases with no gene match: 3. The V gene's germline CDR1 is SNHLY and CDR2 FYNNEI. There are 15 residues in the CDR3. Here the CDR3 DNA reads TGTGCCAGCAGCCCGGGACTAGCGGGATACAATGAGCAGTTCTTC. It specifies CASSPGLAGYNEQFF. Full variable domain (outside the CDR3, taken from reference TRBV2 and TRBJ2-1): EPEVTQTPSHQVTQMGQEVILRCVPISNHLYFYWYRQILGQKVEFLVSFYNNEISEKSEIFDDQFSVERPDGSNFTLKIRSTKLEDSAMYFCASSPGLAGYNEQFFGPGTRLTVL.

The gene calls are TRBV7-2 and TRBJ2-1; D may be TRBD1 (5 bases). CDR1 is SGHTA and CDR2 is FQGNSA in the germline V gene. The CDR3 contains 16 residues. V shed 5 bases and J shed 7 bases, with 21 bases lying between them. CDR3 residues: CASSPQTLRQNNEQFF. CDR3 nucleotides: TGTGCCAGCAGCCCCCAGACCCTCAGACAGAATAATGAGCAGTTCTTC.

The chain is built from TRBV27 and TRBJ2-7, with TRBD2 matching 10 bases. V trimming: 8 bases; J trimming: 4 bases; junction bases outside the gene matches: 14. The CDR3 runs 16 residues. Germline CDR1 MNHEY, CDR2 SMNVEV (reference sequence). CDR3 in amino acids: CASGEPFSLAGYEQYF. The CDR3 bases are TGTGCCAGCGGAGAGCCCTTCTCACTAGCGGGGTACGAGCAGTACTTC.